The 32 T cell receptor beta chains reported below all come from one sample, sequenced in a study of shared clonotypes between healthy human individuals. Only in-frame clones appear in the TCRdb table, and some are missing; sequencing was by immunoSEQ multiplex PCR. This repertoire shows 2 million to 2.5 million clones, 85% to 95% found once; its top ten account for approximately 0.41%. The sequencing input was naive CD4+ T cells from PBMCs. Specified subset: CD45RA+ positively selected. The receptors here all came from a man younger than 30 in good health. Some clones in this sample may be carry-over from other donors' samples.

The V call is TRBV5-1, the J call TRBJ2-1, with D maybe TRBD1 (5 bases). The CDR3 extends over 13 amino acids. The ends were cut back, 0 bases at V and 7 bases at J, with 8 bases in the middle. Germline CDR1 SGHRS, CDR2 YFSETQ. The CDR3 sequence is CASSLDRFNEQFF. In DNA form, the CDR3 reads TGCGCCAGCAGCTTGGACAGGTTTAATGAGCAGTTCTTC. The complete variable domain, with remaining parts taken from reference TRBV5-1 and TRBJ2-1, reads KAGVTQTPRYLIKTRGQQVTLSCSPISGHRSVSWYQQTPGQGLQFLFEYFSETQRNKGNFPGRFSGRQFSNSRSEMNVSTLELGDSALYLCASSLDRFNEQFFGPGTRLTVL.

The V gene is TRBV28, the J gene TRBJ1-4, with D unclear. CDR1 is MDHEN, CDR2 SYDVKM, per germline. The length of the CDR3 is 16 residues. V dropped 6 bases and J dropped 0 bases, with 14 bases sitting between them. The DNA of the CDR3 is TGTGCCAGCAGCATAAAGCGTTGGGCAACTAATGAAAAACTGTTTTTT. It translates to CASSIKRWATNEKLFF.

For this clone: One end of the junction varies from germline; a read error may be responsible. This rearrangement joins TRBV7-8 to TRBJ1-3; the D is unclear. Per the germline V gene, CDR1 is SGHVS and CDR2 is FQNEAQ. This CDR3 is built from 13 residues. CDR3: CASSSPGGRVHFF. CDR3 DNA: TGTGCCAGCAGCTCCCCTGGAGGGCGCGTCCACTTTTTT. Full variable domain (missing parts from reference TRBV7-8 and TRBJ1-3): GAGVSQSPRYKVAKRGQDVALRCDPISGHVSLFWYQQALGQGPEFLTYFQNEAQLDKSGLPSDRFFAERPEGSVSTLKIQRTQQEDSAVYLCASSSPGGRVHFFGEGSWLTVV.

Comment on this clone: Compared with germline, one end of the junction differs, possibly owing to a read error. V usage is TRBV19 and J usage is TRBJ1-6; 8 positions agree with TRBD1. Germline V gene data show CDR1 as LNHDA and CDR2 as SQIVND (reference sequence). The CDR3 has 15 residues. The chain's CDR3 is CASSLDRGLNSPLHF. CDR3 in DNA: TGTGCCAGTAGTTTAGACAGGGGCCTCAATTCACCCCTCCACTTT.

The rearrangement joins TRBV7-2 to TRBJ2-3; D possibly corresponds to TRBD1 (7 bases). This CDR3 is 15 amino acids long. Germline CDR1 reads SGHTA; CDR2 reads FQGNSA. The ends were cut back, 5 bases at V and 2 bases at J, with 14 bases in the middle. CDR3 residues: CASSLQGGHTDTQYF. As DNA, the CDR3 is TGTGCCAGCAGCCTGCAGGGGGGCCACACAGATACGCAGTATTTT.

The rearrangement joins TRBV28 to TRBJ2-7, with 11 bases lining up with TRBD1. The CDR3 runs to 16 residues. V lost 5 bases to trimming and J lost 6 bases; unmatched junction nucleotides: 12. The germline gives CDR1 MDHEN, CDR2 SYDVKM. The DNA for the CDR3 is TGTGCCAGCAGTCCCACGGGGACAGGGGGAGGAGGCGAGCAGTACTTC. Protein product: CASSPTGTGGGGEQYF.

The V and J genes are TRBV19 and TRBJ2-2, with 7 bases identical to TRBD1. V gave up 2 bases and J gave up 0 bases; unmatched junction bases: 3. The CDR3 is 16 amino acids. From germline, CDR1 is LNHDA and CDR2 SQIVND (reference sequence). The CDR3 protein is CASSITTGSNTGELFF. CDR3 nucleotides: TGTGCCAGTAGTATAACGACAGGGTCGAACACCGGGGAGCTGTTTTTT.

The chain is built from TRBV9 and TRBJ2-3; no clear D. The CDR3 has 15 amino acids. Trimming took 0 bases from V and 5 from J, leaving 13 bases between them. Germline-derived CDR1 and CDR2 are SGDLS and YYNGEE. The chain's CDR3 is CASSVVERRGDTQYF. The CDR3 coding sequence is TGTGCCAGCAGCGTAGTGGAACGAAGAGGAGATACGCAGTATTTT.

This CDR3 is CASSLVVTSGRGTFTEQFF. DNA for the CDR3: TGTGCCAGCAGCTTAGTGGTGACTAGCGGGAGGGGGACCTTCACTGAGCAGTTCTTC. This chain connects TRBV7-9 to TRBJ2-1; TRBD2 aligns across 14 bases. Germline values: CDR1 SEHNR, CDR2 FQNEAQ (reference sequence). V trimming: 1 base; J trimming: 9 bases; junction bases outside the gene matches: 14. The CDR3 is 19 amino acids.

A few counts support this clone. The rearrangement links TRBV6-5 to TRBJ1-5; D is undetermined. V gave up 5 bases and J gave up 7 bases, with 12 bases separating them. The CDR3 has 13 amino acids. Looked up from germline, CDR1 is MNHEY and CDR2 is SVGAGI. The DNA of the CDR3 is TGTGCCAGCAGTACTTACCGCGGGCAGCCCCAGCATTTT. Protein product: CASSTYRGQPQHF.

The chain carries TRBV5-5 and TRBJ2-7, with unresolved D. The CDR3 covers 15 residues. V was shortened by 0 bases and J by 0 bases, with 10 bases between the two germline ends. CDR1 SGHKS and CDR2 YYEKEE come from the germline V gene (reference sequence). The CDR3 bases are TGTGCCAGCAGCTTGGCCGCGGTCCACTCCTACGAGCAGTACTTC. This encodes CASSLAAVHSYEQYF.

This sequence joins TRBV14 and TRBJ2-1, with D possibly being TRBD2 (6 bases). V lost 5 bases and J lost 12, with 14 bases in between. The CDR3 is 12 amino acids. CDR1 SGHDN and CDR2 FVKESK come from the germline V gene. CDR3 DNA sequence: TGTGCCAGCAGCGTAGCGGCGGTTCGGCAGTTCTTC. As protein: CASSVAAVRQFF.

CDR3 loop: CASSWTGDHTGELFF. CDR3 sequence (DNA): TGCGCCAGCAGCTGGACAGGGGATCACACCGGGGAGCTGTTTTTT. The chain couples TRBV5-1 to TRBJ2-2; 9 nucleotides match TRBD1. The length of the CDR3 is 15 residues. CDR1 SGHRS and CDR2 YFSETQ come from the germline V gene. Trimming took 3 bases from V and 3 from J; bases not matched to a gene: 3.

This clone has a single count. The rearrangement links TRBV6-1 to TRBJ2-7; D may be TRBD1 or TRBD2 (5 bases each). Trimming stripped 0 bases from V and 3 bases from J, with 9 bases between. CDR1 and CDR2 from the germline V gene are MNHNS and SASEGT. This CDR3 has 14 residues. The CDR3 DNA sequence: TGTGCCAGCAGTGAAGCGGGGGACCGCTACGAGCAGTACTTC. Encoded protein: CASSEAGDRYEQYF.

The rearrangement links TRBV30 to TRBJ2-1; D gene uncertain. The CDR3 is 13 residues long. Trimming removed 1 base at V and 7 bases at J, with 11 bases between. From germline, CDR1 is GTSNPN and CDR2 SVGIG (reference sequence). The CDR3 loop is CAWSDGVGNEQFF. The CDR3 DNA sequence: TGTGCCTGGAGTGATGGTGTTGGGAATGAGCAGTTCTTC.

The chain employs TRBV7-9 and TRBJ2-4; the D gene could be TRBD1 or TRBD2 (5 bases each). Germline V gives CDR1 SEHNR, CDR2 FQNEAQ (reference sequence). The CDR3 consists of 17 residues. The V end was cut by 2 bases, the J end by 0 bases, with 14 bases between. The CDR3 sequence is CASSLISGTVAKNIQYF. The CDR3 bases are TGTGCCAGCAGCTTAATTTCCGGGACGGTAGCCAAAAACATTCAGTACTTC.

The chain links TRBV6-1 to TRBJ2-3; D is possibly TRBD1 or TRBD2 (5 bases each). The CDR3 loop spans 15 amino acids. Looked up from germline, CDR1 is MNHNS and CDR2 is SASEGT. V lost 6 bases and J lost 0, with 13 bases in between. The CDR3, as DNA: TGTGCCAGCAGCTTACCTTGGGGGAGCACAGATACGCAGTATTTT. Protein product: CASSLPWGSTDTQYF.

The gene calls are TRBV5-1 and TRBJ1-2, with 8 bases that match TRBD1. The CDR3 contains 15 residues. The V and J ends lost 2 bases and 8 bases, in that order; junction bases with no gene match: 11. CDR1 SGHRS and CDR2 YFSETQ come from the germline V gene. CDR3 nucleotide sequence: TGCGCCAGCAGCTTTGGTGGCAGGACAGGGAGAGGCTACACCTTC. Translated: CASSFGGRTGRGYTF.

Details on this clone: The same CDR3 can be traced to other DNA sequences in this sample. The chain joins TRBV6-6 to TRBJ2-7; D is perhaps TRBD2 (6 bases). V was trimmed by 2 bases and J by 7 bases, leaving 6 bases between them. The length of the CDR3 is 11 residues. The V gene's germline CDR1 is MNHNY and CDR2 SVGAGI (reference sequence). The CDR3 nucleotides are TGTGCCAGCAGTTACCGGGGGGAGCAGTACTTC. This sequence encodes CASSYRGEQYF.

The chain employs TRBV14 and TRBJ1-2; D unresolved. This CDR3 comprises 13 residues. Germline V gives CDR1 SGHDN, CDR2 FVKESK. V gave up 1 base and J gave up 7 bases, with 10 bases separating them. CDR3 nucleotide sequence: TGTGCCAGCAGCCAAGCGGCAGGCATTGGCTACACCTTC. This sequence encodes CASSQAAGIGYTF.

A word on this clone: At the DNA level, this CDR3 is encoded by other sequences in the same sample as well. The rearrangement joins TRBV18 to TRBJ1-4; 7 bases are a match to TRBD1. This CDR3 is built from 14 residues. Germline CDR1 reads KGHSH; CDR2 reads LQKENI. Unmatched junction bases numbered 3, after V lost 3 bases and J lost 5 bases. The CDR3 loop is CASSPGQINEKLFF. DNA for the CDR3: TGTGCCAGCTCACCGGGACAGATAAATGAAAAACTGTTTTTT.

This chain uses TRBV5-1 with TRBJ1-2; 8 positions match TRBD1. CDR3 length: 15 amino acids. Germline V lookup: CDR1 SGHRS, CDR2 YFSETQ. Trimming removed 4 bases from V and 4 bases from J; junction bases left unmatched: 9. CDR3 bases: TGCGCCAGCAGCCACGGACAGGGTGGGAGCTATGGCTACACCTTC. Translating it yields CASSHGQGGSYGYTF.

Worth noting for this clone: The sample carries other DNA sequences with the same CDR3. The V gene is TRBV6-1, the J gene TRBJ2-7; D call uncertain. CDR3 length: 13 residues. Trimming pared 3 bases from V and 0 bases from J, leaving 6 bases between. Per the germline V gene, CDR1 is MNHNS and CDR2 is SASEGT. CDR3 DNA sequence: TGTGCCAGCAGTGAGGGTCCCTCCTACGAGCAGTACTTC. As protein: CASSEGPSYEQYF.

The rearrangement links TRBV4-3 to TRBJ2-7; the D gene is possibly TRBD1 (5 bases). CDR1 and CDR2 from the germline V gene are LGHNA and YSLEER. CDR3 length: 14 amino acids. Trimming took 0 bases from V and 1 from J, leaving 7 bases between them. This CDR3 reads CASSQEDRSYEQYF. The CDR3 region has the DNA TGCGCCAGCAGCCAAGAAGACAGATCCTACGAGCAGTACTTC.

V and J are TRBV5-1 and TRBJ2-5, with TRBD1 matching 8 bases. V lost 7 bases, J lost 2 bases, and 4 bases stayed unmatched. Germline V lookup: CDR1 SGHRS, CDR2 YFSETQ. The CDR3 extends over 13 amino acids. CDR3 nucleotides: TGCGCCAGCTGGCGACAGGGGCAAGAGACCCAGTACTTC. Its protein product is CASWRQGQETQYF.

Only one count was recorded for this clone. The rearrangement links TRBV11-3 to TRBJ2-1; TRBD2 matches 9 bases. J gave up 4 bases and V 0 bases, and 7 bases lay outside the gene matches. Germline CDR1 reads SGHNT; CDR2 reads YENEEA. The CDR3 extends over 17 amino acids. The CDR3 is CASSLEGATSGYNEQFF. The CDR3 region has the DNA TGTGCCAGCAGCTTAGAGGGGGCGACTAGCGGTTACAATGAGCAGTTCTTC. The whole variable domain, remainder taken from reference TRBV11-3 and TRBJ2-1, is EAGVVQSPRYKIIEKKQPVAFWCNPISGHNTLYWYLQNLGQGPELLIRYENEEAVDDSQLPKDRFSAERLKGVDSTLKIQPAELGDSAVYLCASSLEGATSGYNEQFFGPGTRLTVL.

V usage is TRBV28 and J usage is TRBJ2-7; D remains unclear. This CDR3 comprises 14 residues. V shed 4 bases and J shed 2 bases, with 12 bases lying between them. Germline loops: CDR1 MDHEN, CDR2 SYDVKM. CDR3 in amino acids: CASSSPSTPYEQYF. CDR3 in DNA: TGTGCCAGCAGTTCCCCCAGCACCCCCTACGAGCAGTACTTC. Filled out from reference TRBV28 and TRBJ2-7, the complete variable domain reads DVKVTQSSRYLVKRTGEKVFLECVQDMDHENMFWYRQDPGLGLRLIYFSYDVKMKEKGDIPEGYSVSREKKERFSLILESASTNQTSMYLCASSSPSTPYEQYFGPGTRLTVT.

Details on this clone: Other DNA sequences within the sample encode an identical CDR3. The gene calls are TRBV5-1 and TRBJ2-1; TRBD2 agrees at 7 bases. After removal of 3 bases from V and 0 bases from J, the junction contained 6 bases not matched to a gene. Germline V CDR1 and CDR2: SGHRS, YFSETQ. The length of the CDR3 is 16 residues. The CDR3 coding sequence is TGCGCCAGCAGCTCCCTGGGCGGGAGCTCCTACAATGAGCAGTTCTTC. It encodes CASSSLGGSSYNEQFF. The variable domain in full, with the rest retrieved from reference TRBV5-1 and TRBJ2-1, is KAGVTQTPRYLIKTRGQQVTLSCSPISGHRSVSWYQQTPGQGLQFLFEYFSETQRNKGNFPGRFSGRQFSNSRSEMNVSTLELGDSALYLCASSSLGGSSYNEQFFGPGTRLTVL.

The chain combines TRBV7-9 with TRBJ1-1; TRBD1 might be the D (6 bases). Trimming took 2 bases from V and 4 from J, leaving 14 bases between them. The germline CDR1 and CDR2 sequences are SEHNR and FQNEAQ (reference sequence). The CDR3 is 15 amino acids. The CDR3 loop is CASSLTGAGSTEAFF. CDR3 coding DNA: TGTGCCAGCAGCTTAACGGGGGCCGGGAGCACTGAAGCTTTCTTT.

The chain has TRBV29-1 and TRBJ2-7; TRBD1 agrees at 11 bases. The CDR3 runs 13 residues. The junction had 6 bases not matched to a gene; V was cut back by 4 bases and J by 7 bases. Germline CDR1 and CDR2: SQVTM and ANQGSEA. The CDR3: CSVVRDRGGEQYF. Written as DNA, the CDR3 is TGCAGCGTTGTCCGGGACAGGGGGGGAGAGCAGTACTTC.

The chain couples TRBV10-3 to TRBJ1-2, with D uncertain. Per germline, CDR1 ENHRY and CDR2 SYGVKD. CDR3 length: 15 amino acids. Trimming stripped 1 base from V and 2 bases from J, with 11 bases between. The CDR3 nucleotides read TGTGCCATCAGTGAGTGGCGGACGGGGAACTATGGCTACACCTTC. Protein sequence: CAISEWRTGNYGYTF.

Details on this clone: The same CDR3 arises from other DNA sequences in this sample as well. CDR3 in amino acids: CASSLRGADTQYF. In DNA form, the CDR3 reads TGTGCCAGCAGTTTACGGGGGGCAGATACGCAGTATTTT. The chain joins TRBV28 to TRBJ2-3, with TRBD2 matching 7 bases. Trimming took 2 bases from V and 4 from J; bases not matched to a gene: 0. This CDR3 is built from 13 residues. Per the germline V gene, CDR1 is MDHEN and CDR2 is SYDVKM.